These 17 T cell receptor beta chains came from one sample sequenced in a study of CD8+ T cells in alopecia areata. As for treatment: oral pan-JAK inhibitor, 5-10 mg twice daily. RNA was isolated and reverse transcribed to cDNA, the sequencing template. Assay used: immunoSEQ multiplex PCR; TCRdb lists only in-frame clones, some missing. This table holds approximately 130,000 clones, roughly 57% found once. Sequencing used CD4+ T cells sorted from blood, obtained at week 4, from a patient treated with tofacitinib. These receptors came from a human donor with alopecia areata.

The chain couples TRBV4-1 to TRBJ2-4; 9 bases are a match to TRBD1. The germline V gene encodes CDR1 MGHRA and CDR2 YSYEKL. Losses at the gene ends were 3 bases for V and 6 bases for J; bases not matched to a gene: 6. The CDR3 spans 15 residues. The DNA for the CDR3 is TGCGCCAGCAGCCAGGGGGGACAGGGTCCAAACATTCAGTACTTC. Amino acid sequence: CASSQGGQGPNIQYF.

CDR3 DNA sequence: TGTGCCGTCTCATCGGGGACAGGGGGAAACAATCAGCCCCAGCATTTT. This translates into CAVSSGTGGNNQPQHF. This chain joins TRBV10-3 and TRBJ1-5; 11 nucleotides align to TRBD1. The CDR3 is 16 residues long. Germline loops: CDR1 ENHRY, CDR2 SYGVKD. V lost 11 bases and J lost 3; bases outside the gene matches: 12.

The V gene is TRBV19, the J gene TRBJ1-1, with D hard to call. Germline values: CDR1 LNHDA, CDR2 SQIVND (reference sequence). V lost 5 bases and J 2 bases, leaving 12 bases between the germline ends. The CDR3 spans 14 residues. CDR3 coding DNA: TGTGCCAGTAGTCGTACGGGTCCCAACACTGAAGCTTTCTTT. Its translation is CASSRTGPNTEAFF.

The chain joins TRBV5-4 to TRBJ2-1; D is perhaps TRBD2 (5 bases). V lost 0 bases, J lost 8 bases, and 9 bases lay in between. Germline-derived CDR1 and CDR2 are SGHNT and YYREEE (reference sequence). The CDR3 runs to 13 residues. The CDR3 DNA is TGTGCCAGCAGCTTGGAAGAGGGAGATGAGCAGTTCTTC. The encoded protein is CASSLEEGDEQFF.

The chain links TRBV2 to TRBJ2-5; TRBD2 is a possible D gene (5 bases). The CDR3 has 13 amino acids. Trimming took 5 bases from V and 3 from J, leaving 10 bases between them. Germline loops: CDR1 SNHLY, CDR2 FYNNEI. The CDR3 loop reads CASSPRAKETQYF. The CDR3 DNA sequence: TGTGCCAGCAGTCCGAGGGCCAAAGAGACCCAGTACTTC.

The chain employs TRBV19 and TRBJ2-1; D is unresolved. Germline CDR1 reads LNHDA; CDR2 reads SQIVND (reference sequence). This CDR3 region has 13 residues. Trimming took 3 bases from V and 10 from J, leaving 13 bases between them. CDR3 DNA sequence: TGTGCCAGTAGTATCTCACGGTCCTCGGAGCAGTTCTTC. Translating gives CASSISRSSEQFF.

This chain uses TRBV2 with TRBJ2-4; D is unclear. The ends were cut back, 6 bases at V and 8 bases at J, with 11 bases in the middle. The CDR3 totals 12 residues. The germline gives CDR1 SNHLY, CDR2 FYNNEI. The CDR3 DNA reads TGTGCCAGCAGCGCCTTAAGAGACATTCAGTACTTC. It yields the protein CASSALRDIQYF. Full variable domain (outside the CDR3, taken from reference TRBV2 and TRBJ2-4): EPEVTQTPSHQVTQMGQEVILRCVPISNHLYFYWYRQILGQKVEFLVSFYNNEISEKSEIFDDQFSVERPDGSNFTLKIRSTKLEDSAMYFCASSALRDIQYFGAGTRLSVL.

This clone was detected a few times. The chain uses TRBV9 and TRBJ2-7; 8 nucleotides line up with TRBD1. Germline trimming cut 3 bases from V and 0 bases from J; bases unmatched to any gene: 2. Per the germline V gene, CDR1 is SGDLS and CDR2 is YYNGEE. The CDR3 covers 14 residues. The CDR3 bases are TGTGCCAGCAGCGAGACAGGGGTCTCCTACGAGCAGTACTTC. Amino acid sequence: CASSETGVSYEQYF.

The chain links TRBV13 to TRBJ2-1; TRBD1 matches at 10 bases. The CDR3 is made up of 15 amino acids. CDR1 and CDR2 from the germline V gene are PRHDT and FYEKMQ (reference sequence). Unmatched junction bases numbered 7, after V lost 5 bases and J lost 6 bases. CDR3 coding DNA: TGTGCCAGCAGCCAAAGACAGGGGGCTAGCAATGAGCAGTTCTTC. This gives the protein CASSQRQGASNEQFF.

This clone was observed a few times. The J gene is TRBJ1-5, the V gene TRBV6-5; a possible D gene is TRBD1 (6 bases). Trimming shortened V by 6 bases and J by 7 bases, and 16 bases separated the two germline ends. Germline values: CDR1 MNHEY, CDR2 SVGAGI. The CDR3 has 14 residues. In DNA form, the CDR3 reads TGTGCCAGCAGACAGGGTGGTGATGGACAGCCCCAGCATTTT. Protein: CASRQGGDGQPQHF.

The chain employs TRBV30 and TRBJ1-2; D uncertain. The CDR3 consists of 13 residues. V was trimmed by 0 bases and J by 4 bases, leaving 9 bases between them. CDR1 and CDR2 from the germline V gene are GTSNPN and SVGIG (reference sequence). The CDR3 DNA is TGTGCCTGGAGTGTCGGTACCGGCTATGGCTACACCTTC. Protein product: CAWSVGTGYGYTF.

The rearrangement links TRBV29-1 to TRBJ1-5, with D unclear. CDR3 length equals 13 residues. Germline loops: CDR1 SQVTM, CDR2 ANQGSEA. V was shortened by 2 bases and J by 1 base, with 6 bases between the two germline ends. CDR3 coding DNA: TGCAGCGTTGAATCGGGAAGCAATCAGCCCCAGCATTTT. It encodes CSVESGSNQPQHF.

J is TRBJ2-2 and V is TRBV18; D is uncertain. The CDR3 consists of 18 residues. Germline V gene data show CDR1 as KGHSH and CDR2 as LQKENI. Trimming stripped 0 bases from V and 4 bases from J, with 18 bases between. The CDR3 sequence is CASSPPSTIRVGTGELFF. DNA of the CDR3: TGTGCCAGCTCACCACCATCGACCATTCGGGTTGGCACCGGGGAGCTGTTTTTT.

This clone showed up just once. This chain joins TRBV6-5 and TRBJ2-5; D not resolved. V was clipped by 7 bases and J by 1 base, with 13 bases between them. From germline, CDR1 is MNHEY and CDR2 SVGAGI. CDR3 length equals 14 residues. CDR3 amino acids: CASKLDGFQETQYF. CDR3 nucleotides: TGTGCCAGCAAGTTGGACGGCTTCCAAGAGACCCAGTACTTC.

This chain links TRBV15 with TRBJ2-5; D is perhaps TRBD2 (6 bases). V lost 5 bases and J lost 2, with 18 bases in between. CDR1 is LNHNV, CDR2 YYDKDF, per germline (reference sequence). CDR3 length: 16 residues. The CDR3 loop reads CATSRERSRGQETQYF. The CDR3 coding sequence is TGTGCCACCAGCCGGGAGCGTTCTAGGGGACAAGAGACCCAGTACTTC.

CDR3 sequence reads: CSVDGSYGYTF. The DNA of the CDR3 is TGCAGCGTTGACGGCAGCTATGGCTACACCTTC. The J gene is TRBJ1-2, the V gene TRBV29-1; D not certain. The germline CDR1 and CDR2 sequences are SQVTM and ANQGSEA. The ends were cut back, 3 bases at V and 4 bases at J, with 6 bases in the middle. This CDR3 is 11 amino acids long.

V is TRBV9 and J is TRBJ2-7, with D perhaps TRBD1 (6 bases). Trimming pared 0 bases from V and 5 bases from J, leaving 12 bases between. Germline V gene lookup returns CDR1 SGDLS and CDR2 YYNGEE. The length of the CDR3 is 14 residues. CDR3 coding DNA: TGTGCCAGCAGCGTAGAGGTCACAGGGAACGAGCAGTACTTC. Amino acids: CASSVEVTGNEQYF.